This TCR beta chain was sequenced in a study of blood T cells in healthy people across ages. Per the germline V gene, CDR1 is MDHEN and CDR2 is SYDVKM. CDR3 length: 16 amino acids. V lost 3 bases to trimming and J lost 1 base; unmatched junction nucleotides: 2. Then a second PCR, running about 6 to 11 cycles, was carried out with a sample-barcoded 5' primer and a J-beta primer mix. Template switching added a 12-random-nucleotide identifier to every cDNA molecule. Every sample produced at least 2.5 million CDR3-containing paired-end reads. TCRdb re-called the 5' RACE reads with MiXCR, one entry per CDR3 protein. The data show approximately 760,000 distinct CDR3 sequences, more than 20% seen once. In addition, the sample was reused for a study of T cells of mothers and their children.

This TCR was sampled from a boy aged 5-17 years in good health. Sequencing input: blood. This chain joins TRBV28 and TRBJ2-6, with 8 bases identical to TRBD1. The CDR3 coding sequence is TGTGCCAGCAGTTTTTACAGGGGGTCTGGGGCCAACGTCCTGACTTTC. Protein sequence: CASSFYRGSGANVLTF.